Given below is one T cell receptor (beta chain) in context. TCRdb keeps only in-frame clones here, not all; method: immunoSEQ multiplex PCR. The top ten clones hold around 20% of a sample with 46,000 or so clones, roughly 92% of them seen once. CDR3 length equals 13 residues. Germline CDR1 reads SGHNT; CDR2 reads YYREEE (reference sequence). Trimming pared 4 bases from V and 9 bases from J, leaving 11 bases between. The data are from a study of control samples from healthy donors and cancer patients. The TCR sequence derives from a woman aged 45-60 years with head and neck cancer. The sequenced material came from PBMCs. The V and J genes are TRBV5-4 and TRBJ1-6, with unresolved D. The CDR3 here is CASSPARGSPLHF. CDR3 bases: TGTGCCAGCAGCCCCGCGCGCGGTTCACCCCTCCACTTT. The full variable domain, its missing parts supplied by reference TRBV5-4 and TRBJ1-6, is ETGVTQSPTHLIKTRGQQVTLRCSSQSGHNTVSWYQQALGQGPQFIFQYYREEENGRGNFPPRFSGLQFPNYSSELNVNALELDDSALYLCASSPARGSPLHFGNGTRLTVT.